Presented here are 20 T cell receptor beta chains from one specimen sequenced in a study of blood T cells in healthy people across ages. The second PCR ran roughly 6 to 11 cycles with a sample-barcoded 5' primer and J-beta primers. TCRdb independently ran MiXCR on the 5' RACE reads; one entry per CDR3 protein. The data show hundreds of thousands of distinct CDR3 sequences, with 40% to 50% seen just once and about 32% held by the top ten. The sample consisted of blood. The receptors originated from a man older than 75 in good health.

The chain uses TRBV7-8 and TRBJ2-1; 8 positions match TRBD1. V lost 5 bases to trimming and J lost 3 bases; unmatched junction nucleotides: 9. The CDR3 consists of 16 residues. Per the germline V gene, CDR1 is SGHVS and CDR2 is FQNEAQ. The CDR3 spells CASSPLGTGHYNEQFF. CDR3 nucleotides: TGTGCCAGCAGCCCACTTGGGACAGGTCACTACAATGAGCAGTTCTTC.

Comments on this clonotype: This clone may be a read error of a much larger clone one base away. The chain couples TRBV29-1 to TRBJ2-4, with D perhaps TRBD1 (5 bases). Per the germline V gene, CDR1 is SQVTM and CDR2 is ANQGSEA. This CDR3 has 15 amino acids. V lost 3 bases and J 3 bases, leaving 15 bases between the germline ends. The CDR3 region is CSVELTGQGKNIQYF. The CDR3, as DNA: TGCAGCGTTGAGTTGACCGGGCAGGGCAAAAACATTCAGTACTTC.

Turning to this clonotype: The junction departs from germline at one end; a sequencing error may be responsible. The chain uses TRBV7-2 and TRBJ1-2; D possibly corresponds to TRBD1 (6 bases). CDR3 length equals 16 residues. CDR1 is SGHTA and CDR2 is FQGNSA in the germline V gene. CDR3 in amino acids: CASSLGGGGPPYGYNF. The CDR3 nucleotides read TGTGCCAGCAGCTTAGGTGGGGGCGGGCCCCCTTATGGCTACAACTTC.

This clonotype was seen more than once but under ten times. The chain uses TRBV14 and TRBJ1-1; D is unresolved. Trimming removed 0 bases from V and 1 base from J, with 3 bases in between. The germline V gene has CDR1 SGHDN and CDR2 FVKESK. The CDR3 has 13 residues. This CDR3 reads CASSQERNTEAFF. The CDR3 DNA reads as TGTGCCAGCAGCCAAGAAAGGAACACTGAAGCTTTCTTT.

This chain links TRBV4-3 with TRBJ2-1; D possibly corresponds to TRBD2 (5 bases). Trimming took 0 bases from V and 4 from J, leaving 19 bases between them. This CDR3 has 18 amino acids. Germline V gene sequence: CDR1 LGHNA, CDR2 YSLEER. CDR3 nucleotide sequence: TGCGCCAGCAGCCAAGAGGTATACGTACGGGGTCAATACAATGAGCAGTTCTTC. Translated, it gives CASSQEVYVRGQYNEQFF.

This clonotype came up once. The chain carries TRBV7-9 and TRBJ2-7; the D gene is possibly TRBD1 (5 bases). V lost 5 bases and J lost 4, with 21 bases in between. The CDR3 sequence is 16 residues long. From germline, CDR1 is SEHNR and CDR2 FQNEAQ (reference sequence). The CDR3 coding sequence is TGTGCCAGCAGCCCCCGTTTCCAGGGCCCCACGTACGAGCAGTACTTC. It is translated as CASSPRFQGPTYEQYF.

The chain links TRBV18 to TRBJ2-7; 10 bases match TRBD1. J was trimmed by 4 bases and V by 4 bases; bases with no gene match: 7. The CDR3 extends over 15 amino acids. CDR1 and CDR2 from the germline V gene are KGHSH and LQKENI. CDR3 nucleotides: TGTGCCAGCTCACTGACCAGGGGACAGGGGTACGAGCAGTACTTC. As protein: CASSLTRGQGYEQYF.

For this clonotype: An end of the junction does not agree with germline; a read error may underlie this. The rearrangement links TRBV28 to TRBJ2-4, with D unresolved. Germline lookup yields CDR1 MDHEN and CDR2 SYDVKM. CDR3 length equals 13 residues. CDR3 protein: CVSSLPRPSVQYF. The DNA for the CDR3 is TGTGTCAGCAGTTTGCCAAGGCCATCTGTGCAGTACTTC.

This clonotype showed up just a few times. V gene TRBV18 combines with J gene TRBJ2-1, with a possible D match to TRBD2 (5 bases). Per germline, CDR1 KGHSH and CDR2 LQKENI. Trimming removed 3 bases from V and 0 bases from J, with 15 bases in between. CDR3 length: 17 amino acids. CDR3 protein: CASSPNSGLSSYNEQFF. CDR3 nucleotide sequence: TGTGCCAGCTCACCGAATTCGGGGTTGAGCTCCTACAATGAGCAGTTCTTC.

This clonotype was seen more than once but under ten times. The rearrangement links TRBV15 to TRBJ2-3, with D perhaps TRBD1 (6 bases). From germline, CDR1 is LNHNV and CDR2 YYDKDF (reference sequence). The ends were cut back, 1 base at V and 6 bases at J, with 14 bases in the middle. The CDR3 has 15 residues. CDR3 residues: CATSRGWERGDTQYF. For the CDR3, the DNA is TGTGCCACCAGCAGAGGATGGGAGAGGGGGGATACGCAGTATTTT.

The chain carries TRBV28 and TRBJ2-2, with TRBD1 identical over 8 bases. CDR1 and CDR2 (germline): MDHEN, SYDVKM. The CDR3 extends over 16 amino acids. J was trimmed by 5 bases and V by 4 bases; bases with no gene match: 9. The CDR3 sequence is CASSSQRTGSTGELFF. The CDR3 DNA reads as TGTGCCAGCAGTTCCCAACGGACAGGGAGTACCGGGGAGCTGTTTTTT.

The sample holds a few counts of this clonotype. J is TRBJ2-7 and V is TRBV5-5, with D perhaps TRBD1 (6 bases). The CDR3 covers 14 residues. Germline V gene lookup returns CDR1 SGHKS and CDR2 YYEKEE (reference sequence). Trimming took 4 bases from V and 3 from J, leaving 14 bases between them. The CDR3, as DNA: TGTGCCAGCAGCGTTACAGGGAATCTCTACGAGCAGTACTTC. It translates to CASSVTGNLYEQYF.

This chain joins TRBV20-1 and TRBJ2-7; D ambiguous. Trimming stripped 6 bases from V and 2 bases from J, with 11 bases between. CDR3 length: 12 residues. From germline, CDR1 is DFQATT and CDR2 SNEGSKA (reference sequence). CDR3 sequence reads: CSAKDETYEQYF. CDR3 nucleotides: TGCAGTGCGAAGGACGAAACCTACGAGCAGTACTTC.

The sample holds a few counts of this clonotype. DNA for the CDR3: TGTGCCAGCAGAACCGGGACAACTAACTATGGCTACACCTTC. It translates to CASRTGTTNYGYTF. The chain recombines TRBV6-2 or TRBV6-3 with TRBJ1-2; D possibly corresponds to TRBD1 (6 bases). The germline gives CDR1 MNHEY, CDR2 SVGEGT. This CDR3 is 14 amino acids long. The V end lost 6 bases, the J end lost 0 bases, and 11 bases lay between the germline ends.

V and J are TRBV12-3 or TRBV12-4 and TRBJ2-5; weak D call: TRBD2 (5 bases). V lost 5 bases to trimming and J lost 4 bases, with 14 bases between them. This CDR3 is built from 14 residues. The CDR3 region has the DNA TGTGCCAGCAGTCCCCGGGAAGGAAGAGAGACCCAGTACTTC. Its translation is CASSPREGRETQYF.

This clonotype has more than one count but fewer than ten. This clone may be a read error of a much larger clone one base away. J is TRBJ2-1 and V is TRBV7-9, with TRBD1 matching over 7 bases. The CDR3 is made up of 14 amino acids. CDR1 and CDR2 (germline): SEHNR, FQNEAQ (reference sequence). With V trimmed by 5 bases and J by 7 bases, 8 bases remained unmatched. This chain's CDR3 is CASSVNRGGNEQFF. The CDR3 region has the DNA TGTGCCAGCAGCGTAAACAGGGGCGGAAATGAGCAGTTCTTC.

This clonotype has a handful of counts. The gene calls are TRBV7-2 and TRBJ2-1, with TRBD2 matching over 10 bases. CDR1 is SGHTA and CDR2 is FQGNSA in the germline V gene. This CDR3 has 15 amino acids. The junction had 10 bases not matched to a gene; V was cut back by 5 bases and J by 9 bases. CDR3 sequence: CASSVTRAGGPEQFF. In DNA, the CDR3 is TGTGCCAGCAGCGTAACGCGAGCGGGAGGGCCTGAGCAGTTCTTC.

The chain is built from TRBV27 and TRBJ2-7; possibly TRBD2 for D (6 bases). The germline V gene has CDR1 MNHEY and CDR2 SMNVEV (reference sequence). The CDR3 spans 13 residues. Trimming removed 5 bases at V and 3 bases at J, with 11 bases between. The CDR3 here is CASSRGFYYEQYF. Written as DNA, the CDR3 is TGTGCCAGCAGTCGGGGGTTTTACTACGAGCAGTACTTC.

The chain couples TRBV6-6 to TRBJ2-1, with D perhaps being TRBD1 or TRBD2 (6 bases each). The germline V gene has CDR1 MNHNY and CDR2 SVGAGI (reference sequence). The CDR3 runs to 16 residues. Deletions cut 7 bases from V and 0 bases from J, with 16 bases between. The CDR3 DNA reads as TGTGCCAGCACCGTGGGGGCGGGAATCTCCTACAATGAGCAGTTCTTC. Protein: CASTVGAGISYNEQFF.

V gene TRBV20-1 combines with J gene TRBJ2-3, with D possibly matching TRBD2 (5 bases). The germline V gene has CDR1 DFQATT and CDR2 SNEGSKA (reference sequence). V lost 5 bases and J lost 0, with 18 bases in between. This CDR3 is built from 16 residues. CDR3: CSAPMLAARSTDTQYF. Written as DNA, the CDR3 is TGCAGTGCTCCGATGCTAGCTGCACGGAGCACAGATACGCAGTATTTT.